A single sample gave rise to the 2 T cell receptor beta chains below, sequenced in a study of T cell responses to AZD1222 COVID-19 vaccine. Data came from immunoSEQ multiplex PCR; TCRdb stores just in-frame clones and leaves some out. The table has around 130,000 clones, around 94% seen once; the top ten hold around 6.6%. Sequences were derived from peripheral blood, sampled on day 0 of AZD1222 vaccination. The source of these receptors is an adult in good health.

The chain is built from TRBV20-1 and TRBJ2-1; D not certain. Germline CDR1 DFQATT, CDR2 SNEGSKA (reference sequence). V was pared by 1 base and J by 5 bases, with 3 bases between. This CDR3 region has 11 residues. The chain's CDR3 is CSARAHNEQFF. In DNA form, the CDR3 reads TGCAGTGCTAGAGCACACAATGAGCAGTTCTTC.

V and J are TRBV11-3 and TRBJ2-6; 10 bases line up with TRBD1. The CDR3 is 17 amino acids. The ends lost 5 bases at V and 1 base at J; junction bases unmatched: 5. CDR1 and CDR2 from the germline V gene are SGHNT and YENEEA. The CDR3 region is CASSPGQGRSGANVLTF. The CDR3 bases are TGTGCCAGCAGCCCGGGACAGGGGCGTTCTGGGGCCAACGTCCTGACTTTC.